The rows below give T cell receptor beta chains drawn from one sample of a study of response to subunit inactivated influenza vaccine. TCRdb redid the calling of the RT-PCR reads with MiXCR, one entry per CDR3 protein. Of approximately 570,000 distinct CDR3 sequences listed, under 9% are singletons. The source was PBMCs from blood, collected less than 30 months after vaccination. Receptors were obtained from a man in his fifties or sixties who received an inactivated influenza vaccine. Each CDR3 is given with its conserved first and last residue. Each record gives: clone size, V gene, J gene, CDR3 length, D gene, CDR3 protein, CDR3 DNA. A D gene is named only where the DNA matches it firmly. Size tells how often a clone was seen (once, few, many) or the class of an expanded clone, and some rows leave it out.

abundance: few; v_gene: TRBV4-3; j_gene: TRBJ2-1; len: 14; d_gene: -; CDR3aa: CASSQDRAVNEQFF; CDR3nt: TGCGCCAGCAGCCAAGACAGGGCGGTCAATGAGCAGTTCTTC
abundance: -; v_gene: TRBV20-1; j_gene: TRBJ1-4; len: 16; d_gene: TRBD1; CDR3aa: CSASTGQGRYNEKLFF; CDR3nt: TGCAGTGCTAGTACGGGACAGGGAAGGTACAATGAAAAACTGTTTTTT
abundance: many; v_gene: TRBV2; j_gene: TRBJ1-4; len: 16; d_gene: -; CDR3aa: CASKRAETKVNEKLFF; CDR3nt: TGTGCCAGCAAGAGGGCAGAAACTAAAGTTAATGAAAAACTGTTTTTT
abundance: -; v_gene: TRBV12-3/TRBV12-4; j_gene: TRBJ1-2; len: 13; d_gene: -; CDR3aa: CASGMRGTYGYTF; CDR3nt: TGTGCCAGCGGCATGAGGGGAACATATGGCTACACCTTC
abundance: -; v_gene: TRBV7-2; j_gene: TRBJ1-6; len: 15; d_gene: TRBD1; CDR3aa: CASSLTGTGLESLHF; CDR3nt: TGTGCCAGCAGCTTAACCGGGACAGGGCTAGAATCCCTCCACTTT
abundance: few; v_gene: TRBV11-2; j_gene: TRBJ2-5; len: 14; d_gene: TRBD1; CDR3aa: CASSLVGQGRVGYF; CDR3nt: TGTGCCAGCAGCTTAGTGGGACAGGGAAGGGTAGGGTACTTC
abundance: -; v_gene: TRBV20-1; j_gene: TRBJ2-3; len: 15; d_gene: -; CDR3aa: CSARDLRGLTDTQYF; CDR3nt: TGCAGTGCTAGAGATTTGCGGGGCCTTACAGATACGCAGTATTTT
abundance: few; v_gene: TRBV11-2; j_gene: TRBJ2-5; len: 13; d_gene: TRBD1; CDR3aa: CASNGQAQETQYF; CDR3nt: TGTGCCAGCAACGGACAGGCGCAAGAGACCCAGTACTTC
abundance: -; v_gene: TRBV12-3/TRBV12-4; j_gene: TRBJ2-3; len: 15; d_gene: -; CDR3aa: CASSYVTGGTDTQYF; CDR3nt: TGTGCCAGCAGTTACGTGACAGGCGGAACAGATACGCAGTATTTT
abundance: -; v_gene: TRBV5-1; j_gene: TRBJ2-3; len: 15; d_gene: -; CDR3aa: CASTLTGGVADTQYF; CDR3nt: TGCGCCAGCACCCTGACTGGGGGTGTAGCAGATACGCAGTATTTT
abundance: many; v_gene: TRBV7-8; j_gene: TRBJ2-5; len: 15; d_gene: TRBD1; CDR3aa: CASSLPGQGEETQYF; CDR3nt: TGTGCCAGCAGCTTGCCGGGACAGGGGGAAGAGACCCAGTACTTC
abundance: -; v_gene: TRBV12-3/TRBV12-4; j_gene: TRBJ2-7; len: 13; d_gene: -; CDR3aa: CASRPSPSYEQYF; CDR3nt: TGTGCCAGCAGACCGAGCCCCTCATACGAGCAGTACTTC
abundance: few; v_gene: TRBV20-1; j_gene: TRBJ1-2; len: 15; d_gene: TRBD1; CDR3aa: CSARDARTGAGGYTF; CDR3nt: TGCAGTGCTAGAGATGCCCGAACAGGGGCCGGGGGCTACACCTTC
abundance: -; v_gene: TRBV12-3/TRBV12-4; j_gene: TRBJ1-5; len: 13; d_gene: -; CDR3aa: CASSLAGGDSLNF; CDR3nt: TGTGCCAGCAGTTTAGCGGGGGGGGACTCCCTGAATTTT
abundance: many; v_gene: TRBV4-3; j_gene: TRBJ2-1; len: 13; d_gene: -; CDR3aa: CASSQEGGFEQFF; CDR3nt: TGCGCCAGCAGCCAAGAGGGTGGTTTCGAGCAGTTCTTC
abundance: -; v_gene: TRBV5-1; j_gene: TRBJ2-2; len: 16; d_gene: -; CDR3aa: CASSLLYRENTGELFF; CDR3nt: TGCGCCAGCAGCTTGTTATACAGGGAAAACACCGGGGAGCTTTTTTTT
abundance: few; v_gene: TRBV12-3/TRBV12-4; j_gene: TRBJ1-5; len: 16; d_gene: -; CDR3aa: CASSTRALYSNQPQHF; CDR3nt: TGTGCCAGCAGTACCCGGGCCCTTTATAGCAATCAGCCCCAGCATTTT
abundance: many; v_gene: TRBV12-3/TRBV12-4; j_gene: TRBJ2-7; len: 12; d_gene: TRBD2; CDR3aa: CASSKGLYEQYF; CDR3nt: TGTGCCAGCAGCAAGGGACTATACGAGCAGTACTTC
abundance: -; v_gene: TRBV5-1; j_gene: TRBJ2-3; len: 17; d_gene: -; CDR3aa: CASSTHLGPSGTDTQYF; CDR3nt: TGCGCCAGCAGCACCCACCTGGGACCATCTGGGACAGATACGCAGTATTTT
abundance: many; v_gene: TRBV5-1; j_gene: TRBJ1-1; len: 16; d_gene: -; CDR3aa: CASSSKMDTDLTEAFF; CDR3nt: TGCGCCAGCAGCTCAAAAATGGACACCGATTTGACTGAAGCTTTCTTT
abundance: -; v_gene: TRBV12-3/TRBV12-4; j_gene: TRBJ1-2; len: 12; d_gene: TRBD1; CDR3aa: CASLTGGRGYTF; CDR3nt: TGTGCCAGCCTCACAGGGGGCCGTGGCTACACCTTC
abundance: many; v_gene: TRBV29-1; j_gene: TRBJ2-4; len: 13; d_gene: -; CDR3aa: CSYTGAAKNIQYF; CDR3nt: TGCAGCTACACGGGCGCGGCGAAAAACATTCAGTACTTC
abundance: few; v_gene: TRBV27; j_gene: TRBJ2-7; len: 14; d_gene: -; CDR3aa: CASSFFGRAHEQYF; CDR3nt: TGTGCCAGCAGTTTTTTCGGCAGGGCCCACGAGCAGTACTTC
abundance: -; v_gene: TRBV5-5; j_gene: TRBJ2-3; len: 15; d_gene: -; CDR3aa: CASSAGGGLIDTQYF; CDR3nt: TGTGCCAGCAGCGCGGGCGGCGGGCTAATAGATACGCAGTATTTT
abundance: few; v_gene: TRBV4-2; j_gene: TRBJ2-1; len: 14; d_gene: TRBD2; CDR3aa: CASSLRGGLDEQFF; CDR3nt: TGTGCCAGCAGCCTGCGGGGGGGCCTGGATGAGCAGTTCTTC
abundance: many; v_gene: TRBV20-1; j_gene: TRBJ1-1; len: 14; d_gene: -; CDR3aa: CSAFKRGAGTEAFF; CDR3nt: TGCAGTGCCTTTAAACGGGGGGCCGGCACTGAAGCTTTCTTT
abundance: few; v_gene: TRBV20-1; j_gene: TRBJ1-2; len: 18; d_gene: -; CDR3aa: CSARDPGQQGSLAYGYTF; CDR3nt: TGCAGTGCTAGAGACCCCGGTCAACAGGGATCCTTAGCCTATGGCTACACCTTC